Listed below are T cell receptor beta chains from one sample, sequenced in a study of T-cell reconstitution after alpha-beta-depleted transplantation in children. From the PCR reads, TCRdb called clonotypes with MiXCR, one entry per CDR3 protein. The top ten clones hold 9.5% to 13% of a sample with some 290,000 distinct CDR3 sequences, roughly 9.5% of them seen once. The source material was PBMCs from the stem cell graft donor, sampled from the stem cell graft. These receptors all come from a human donor who donated a stem cell graft to a child with SCID. CDR3s include the opening cysteine and the closing phenylalanine or tryptophan. The D gene is left open where the match is weak. Clone size is not always given. Where it is, it says once, few, many or a class for expanded clones.

d_call: -; j_call: TRBJ2-1; clone_size: many; v_call: TRBV24-1; cdr3_aa: CATSDGAHDTYNEQFF; cdr3_nt: TGTGCCACCAGTGATGGGGCACATGACACCTACAATGAGCAGTTCTTC
d_call: -; j_call: TRBJ1-4; clone_size: many; v_call: TRBV20-1; cdr3_aa: CSARAGANEKLFF; cdr3_nt: TGCAGTGCTCGAGCAGGAGCAAATGAAAAACTGTTTTTT
d_call: TRBD2; j_call: TRBJ2-1; clone_size: -; v_call: TRBV6-1; cdr3_aa: CATRGGVYNEQFF; cdr3_nt: TGTGCCACCCGGGGGGGGGTTTACAATGAGCAGTTCTTC
d_call: TRBD1; j_call: TRBJ2-1; clone_size: -; v_call: TRBV4-1; cdr3_aa: CASSHWDRANEQFF; cdr3_nt: TGCGCCAGCAGCCATTGGGACAGGGCTAATGAGCAGTTCTTC
d_call: -; j_call: TRBJ2-1; clone_size: few; v_call: TRBV7-9; cdr3_aa: CASNQKTSGRFYNEQFF; cdr3_nt: TGTGCCAGCAACCAAAAAACGTCGGGCAGATTCTACAATGAGCAGTTCTTC
d_call: TRBD2; j_call: TRBJ2-1; clone_size: -; v_call: TRBV10-3; cdr3_aa: CAISTGLADNEQFF; cdr3_nt: TGTGCCATCAGTACCGGACTAGCGGACAATGAGCAGTTCTTC
d_call: -; j_call: TRBJ2-3; clone_size: many; v_call: TRBV2; cdr3_aa: CASSDDSRTDTQYF; cdr3_nt: TGTGCCAGCAGTGATGACAGTCGCACAGATACGCAGTATTTT
d_call: TRBD1; j_call: TRBJ2-7; clone_size: few; v_call: TRBV11-2; cdr3_aa: CASSGQGPRNLLYEQYF; cdr3_nt: TGTGCCAGCAGCGGACAGGGGCCTCGCAACTTACTCTACGAGCAGTACTTC
d_call: -; j_call: TRBJ2-3; clone_size: many; v_call: TRBV6-5; cdr3_aa: CASSLANTDTQYF; cdr3_nt: TGTGCCAGCAGTTTAGCAAACACAGATACGCAGTATTTT
d_call: TRBD2; j_call: TRBJ2-7; clone_size: -; v_call: TRBV23-1; cdr3_aa: CASSQSIGGGLHEQYF; cdr3_nt: TGCGCCAGCAGTCAATCAATCGGGGGAGGGCTCCACGAGCAGTACTTC
d_call: TRBD1; j_call: TRBJ2-3; clone_size: few; v_call: TRBV29-1; cdr3_aa: CSHGQGVADTQYF; cdr3_nt: TGCAGCCACGGACAGGGGGTGGCAGATACGCAGTATTTT
d_call: -; j_call: TRBJ2-7; clone_size: many; v_call: TRBV7-9; cdr3_aa: CASSLSGEQYF; cdr3_nt: TGTGCCAGCAGCTTATCGGGGGAGCAGTACTTC
d_call: TRBD1; j_call: TRBJ2-1; clone_size: few; v_call: TRBV5-6; cdr3_aa: CASSALTGTGMDNEQFF; cdr3_nt: TGTGCCAGCAGCGCACTGACCGGGACAGGGATGGACAATGAGCAGTTCTTC
d_call: -; j_call: TRBJ2-7; clone_size: -; v_call: TRBV27; cdr3_aa: CASSLTGFEQYF; cdr3_nt: TGTGCCAGCAGTTTAACAGGGTTCGAGCAGTACTTC
d_call: -; j_call: TRBJ2-1; clone_size: -; v_call: TRBV7-9; cdr3_aa: CASSFMEFSYNEQFF; cdr3_nt: TGTGCCAGCAGCTTCATGGAATTCTCCTACAATGAGCAGTTCTTC
d_call: TRBD1; j_call: TRBJ2-7; clone_size: once; v_call: TRBV7-2; cdr3_aa: CASSGWDRGYEQYF; cdr3_nt: TGTGCCAGTAGCGGTTGGGACAGGGGCTACGAGCAGTACTTC
d_call: -; j_call: TRBJ2-3; clone_size: -; v_call: TRBV3-1; cdr3_aa: CACSQEGPWTHTQYF; cdr3_nt: TGTGCCTGCAGCCAAGAGGGGCCTTGGACACATACGCAGTATTTT
d_call: -; j_call: TRBJ2-1; clone_size: few; v_call: TRBV3-1; cdr3_aa: CASSPPARTYNEQFF; cdr3_nt: TGTGCCAGCAGCCCCCCCGCTAGGACCTACAATGAGCAGTTCTTC
d_call: -; j_call: TRBJ1-2; clone_size: few; v_call: TRBV3-1; cdr3_aa: CASSQEGAGYTF; cdr3_nt: TGTGCCAGCAGCCAAGAAGGTGCAGGCTACACCTTC
d_call: -; j_call: TRBJ2-1; clone_size: few; v_call: TRBV5-1; cdr3_aa: CASSLTRSSYNEQFF; cdr3_nt: TGCGCCAGCAGCCTGACACGGAGCTCCTACAATGAGCAGTTCTTC
d_call: TRBD2; j_call: TRBJ2-3; clone_size: many; v_call: TRBV7-2; cdr3_aa: CASSQRTSGGTDTQYF; cdr3_nt: TGTGCCAGCAGCCAGAGGACTAGCGGGGGGACAGATACGCAGTATTTT
d_call: -; j_call: TRBJ2-7; clone_size: -; v_call: TRBV7-9; cdr3_aa: CASIDGFYEQYF; cdr3_nt: TGTGCCAGCATCGACGGATTCTACGAGCAGTACTTC
d_call: -; j_call: TRBJ1-5; clone_size: many; v_call: TRBV3-1; cdr3_aa: CASSLGQGNNQPQHF; cdr3_nt: TGTGCCAGCAGTCTCGGGCAGGGTAACAATCAGCCCCAGCATTTT
d_call: TRBD1; j_call: TRBJ1-2; clone_size: few; v_call: TRBV25-1; cdr3_aa: CASRSTGSNYGYTF; cdr3_nt: TGTGCCAGCAGATCGACAGGGTCAAACTATGGCTACACCTTC
d_call: -; j_call: TRBJ2-2; clone_size: many; v_call: TRBV18; cdr3_aa: CASSPASVATGELFF; cdr3_nt: TGTGCCAGCTCACCAGCGTCAGTAGCCACCGGGGAGCTGTTTTTT
d_call: -; j_call: TRBJ2-5; clone_size: -; v_call: TRBV11-2; cdr3_aa: CASSSGLFSETQYF; cdr3_nt: TGTGCCAGCAGCTCTGGACTATTTTCGGAGACCCAGTACTTC
d_call: -; j_call: TRBJ2-3; clone_size: few; v_call: TRBV5-1; cdr3_aa: CASSLAGTRRTDTQYF; cdr3_nt: TGCGCCAGCAGCTTGGCTGGGACAAGACGCACAGATACGCAGTATTTT
d_call: TRBD1; j_call: TRBJ2-4; clone_size: -; v_call: TRBV18; cdr3_aa: CASSPRDREKAKNIQYF; cdr3_nt: TGTGCCAGCTCACCACGGGACAGGGAGAAAGCCAAAAACATTCAGTACTTC
d_call: -; j_call: TRBJ2-1; clone_size: -; v_call: TRBV19; cdr3_aa: CASSIPRGSSSYNEQFF; cdr3_nt: TGTGCCAGTAGTATCCCCCGGGGGTCCAGCTCCTACAATGAGCAGTTCTTC
d_call: -; j_call: TRBJ2-3; clone_size: many; v_call: TRBV29-1; cdr3_aa: CSVGQISTDTQYF; cdr3_nt: TGCAGCGTTGGACAGATTTCCACAGATACGCAGTATTTT
d_call: TRBD2; j_call: TRBJ2-1; clone_size: few; v_call: TRBV7-6; cdr3_aa: CASSLAGTSGGFEQFF; cdr3_nt: TGTGCCAGCAGCTTAGCCGGGACTAGCGGGGGGTTTGAGCAGTTCTTC
d_call: TRBD2; j_call: TRBJ2-5; clone_size: -; v_call: TRBV12-3/TRBV12-4; cdr3_aa: CASSPWGAGGQETQYF; cdr3_nt: TGTGCCAGCAGTCCCTGGGGAGCGGGGGGCCAAGAGACCCAGTACTTC